Each of the 27 T cell receptor beta chains below was sequenced from the same sample in a study of blood T cell repertoires in COVID-19. Produced via immunoSEQ multiplex PCR; TCRdb's table is partial and in-frame only. The top ten clones hold 3% to 4% of a sample with approximately 210,000 clones, 82% of them seen once. Sample: PBMCs or T cells enriched from blood (not recorded which). Receptors were obtained from a woman aged 60-70 years who had recovered from COVID-19.

The chain links TRBV7-9 to TRBJ2-1; a weak D match, TRBD1 (5 bases). The CDR3 runs 16 residues. Germline values: CDR1 SEHNR, CDR2 FQNEAQ (reference sequence). V lost 1 base and J 3 bases, leaving 13 bases between the germline ends. CDR3 in DNA: TGTGCCAGCAGCTTAGAATGGGGCCGCCTCTACAATGAGCAGTTCTTC. Residues: CASSLEWGRLYNEQFF.

Here the CDR3 reads CASSSLSSGSTEAFF. The CDR3 region has the DNA TGTGCCAGCAGCTCTCTTTCGTCGGGGTCCACTGAAGCTTTCTTT. The chain recombines TRBV7-6 with TRBJ1-1, with no clear D. Germline loops: CDR1 SGHVS, CDR2 FNYEAQ. CDR3 length: 15 residues. Trimming cost V 4 bases and J 4 bases, with 16 bases left between them.

This chain connects TRBV28 to TRBJ1-2; D gene uncertain. The V and J ends lost 7 bases and 5 bases respectively, with 14 bases between them. CDR3 size: 13 residues. Germline CDR1 is MDHEN and CDR2 is SYDVKM. In DNA form, the CDR3 reads TGTGCCAGCACCAAGACACGATTGTATGGCTACACCTTC. Protein sequence: CASTKTRLYGYTF.

The chain uses TRBV7-2 and TRBJ2-3, with 8 bases that match TRBD1. The CDR3 is 14 amino acids. CDR1 and CDR2 from the germline V gene are SGHTA and FQGNSA. V lost 5 bases and J lost 6; bases outside the gene matches: 7. The CDR3 here is CASSRQGAADTQYF. CDR3 sequence (DNA): TGTGCCAGCAGCCGTCAGGGGGCAGCCGATACGCAGTATTTT.

The chain uses TRBV10-3 and TRBJ1-5; TRBD1 is a possible D gene (5 bases). Deletions cut 10 bases from V and 0 bases from J, with 22 bases between. Germline CDR1 ENHRY, CDR2 SYGVKD. The CDR3 runs 17 residues. As DNA, the CDR3 is TGTGCCACTCCTTTTCTAGGCAGGGCGAATAGCAATCAGCCCCAGCATTTT. Residues: CATPFLGRANSNQPQHF.

This rearrangement joins TRBV19 to TRBJ1-4; no reliable D call. The germline gives CDR1 LNHDA, CDR2 SQIVND (reference sequence). The CDR3 is made up of 14 amino acids. V was pared by 4 bases and J by 8 bases, with 14 bases between. The DNA for the CDR3 is TGTGCCAGTAGTAATCCGCTCGAGAGAGAAAAACTGTTTTTT. This encodes CASSNPLEREKLFF.

The chain has TRBV7-9 and TRBJ1-2; a weak D match, TRBD1 (5 bases). V was cut by 5 bases and J by 4 bases, with 11 bases left in between. Germline V gene data show CDR1 as SEHNR and CDR2 as FQNEAQ (reference sequence). CDR3 length equals 13 residues. The CDR3 here is CASSPDSVYGYTF. CDR3 sequence (DNA): TGTGCCAGCAGCCCCGACAGTGTCTATGGCTACACCTTC.

The chain joins TRBV10-3 to TRBJ2-7; D gene uncertain. The CDR3 consists of 14 residues. Germline CDR1 and CDR2: ENHRY and SYGVKD. V shed 3 bases and J shed 2 bases, with 11 bases lying between them. Written as DNA, the CDR3 is TGTGCCATCAGTGACCCCAAAACGGCCTACGAGCAGTACTTC. Translated, it gives CAISDPKTAYEQYF.

The chain carries TRBV5-5 and TRBJ1-5; D unclear. In germline, CDR1 is SGHKS, CDR2 YYEKEE (reference sequence). CDR3 length equals 14 residues. The V gene lost 0 bases and the J gene lost 0 bases, with 4 bases spanning the gap. CDR3 nucleotides: TGTGCCAGCAGCTTGGACAGTAGCAATCAGCCCCAGCATTTT. Encoded protein: CASSLDSSNQPQHF.

The chain uses TRBV19 and TRBJ1-3, with D tentatively TRBD1 (6 bases). V was shortened by 7 bases and J by 0 bases, with 13 bases between the two germline ends. Germline-derived CDR1 and CDR2 are LNHDA and SQIVND (reference sequence). This CDR3 is built from 15 residues. The CDR3 sequence is CASKSGATSGNTIYF. The CDR3 region has the DNA TGTGCCAGTAAGTCAGGGGCTACCTCTGGAAACACCATATATTTT.

J is TRBJ1-1 and V is TRBV19; 8 nucleotides align to TRBD1. CDR1 and CDR2 from the germline V gene are LNHDA and SQIVND (reference sequence). With 1 base clipped from V and 1 base from J, the junction kept 5 bases outside the gene matches. This CDR3 is built from 16 residues. CDR3 protein: CASSIGNRGANTEAFF. The CDR3 DNA is TGTGCCAGTAGTATAGGGAACAGGGGGGCGAACACTGAAGCTTTCTTT.

This chain links TRBV4-1 with TRBJ1-5; D remains unclear. V lost 1 base and J lost 4, with 11 bases in between. CDR3 size: 15 residues. CDR1 and CDR2 (germline): MGHRA, YSYEKL. This CDR3 reads CASSQVGSQNQPQHF. In DNA form, the CDR3 reads TGCGCCAGCAGCCAAGTAGGTAGCCAAAATCAGCCCCAGCATTTT.

CDR3 coding DNA: TGTGCCAGCAGCGTTAGTAGAGATTCCTACAATGAGCAGTTCTTC. Protein sequence: CASSVSRDSYNEQFF. The chain joins TRBV11-3 to TRBJ2-1; D gene ambiguous. The CDR3 is 15 residues long. CDR1 and CDR2 from the germline V gene are SGHNT and YENEEA. V was shortened by 5 bases and J by 1 base, with 12 bases between the two germline ends.

This clone occurred a few times. The chain recombines TRBV4-2 with TRBJ1-2; a weak D match, TRBD1 (6 bases). The CDR3 totals 14 residues. Trimming cost V 0 bases and J 8 bases, with 13 bases left between them. Germline V gene sequence: CDR1 LGHNA, CDR2 YNFKEQ. CDR3 nucleotide sequence: TGTGCCAGCAGCCAAGAGGTGGGGGCTTGGGGCTACACCTTC. Amino acid sequence: CASSQEVGAWGYTF.

The chain has TRBV5-1 and TRBJ1-1; TRBD1 agrees at 7 bases. J was trimmed by 11 bases and V by 4 bases; bases with no gene match: 11. The CDR3 covers 13 residues. Germline assignment: CDR1 SGHRS and CDR2 YFSETQ. CDR3 nucleotides: TGCGCCAGCAGCCTGGAGGCAGGGGGGAGGGCTTTCTTT. This codes for CASSLEAGGRAFF.

The V gene is TRBV20-1, the J gene TRBJ1-6; D is perhaps TRBD1 (6 bases). This CDR3 has 15 amino acids. V was shortened by 3 bases and J by 5 bases, with 14 bases between the two germline ends. Germline CDR1 is DFQATT and CDR2 is SNEGSKA (reference sequence). CDR3 sequence (DNA): TGCAGTGCTAGTCCCGGCAGGGGACATAATTCACCCCTCCACTTT. It codes for CSASPGRGHNSPLHF.

The chain carries TRBV4-1 and TRBJ1-1; 9 nucleotides line up with TRBD1. Germline V lookup: CDR1 MGHRA, CDR2 YSYEKL. CDR3 length: 14 amino acids. V trimming: 9 bases; J trimming: 0 bases; junction bases outside the gene matches: 5. CDR3 residues: CASTRTGVNTEAFF. CDR3 in DNA: TGCGCCAGTACGAGGACAGGGGTGAACACTGAAGCTTTCTTT.

The genes are TRBV19 and TRBJ1-1; 9 bases agree with TRBD1. Germline-derived CDR1 and CDR2 are LNHDA and SQIVND (reference sequence). Trimming took 7 bases from V and 6 from J; bases not matched to a gene: 6. This CDR3 is built from 13 residues. The CDR3 nucleotides are TGTGCCAGTAAGGGACAGGGAAAGTCTGAAGCTTTCTTT. Its translation is CASKGQGKSEAFF.

This chain uses TRBV3-1 (or the pseudogene TRBV3-2) with TRBJ1-1; possibly TRBD1 for D (6 bases). The CDR3 runs to 14 residues. Germline CDR1 is LGHDT and CDR2 is YNNKEL (reference sequence). Trimming pared 4 bases from V and 1 base from J, leaving 10 bases between. CDR3 bases: TGTGCCAGCAGCCCCTCGGACAGGAACACTGAAGCTTTCTTT. Its translation is CASSPSDRNTEAFF.

CDR3 nucleotides: TGTGCCAGCAGCCGACAGGGCAATCAGCCCCAGCATTTT. Amino acid sequence: CASSRQGNQPQHF. The chain joins TRBV6-5 to TRBJ1-5; possible D gene TRBD1, 6 bases. Trimming cost V 6 bases and J 2 bases, with 8 bases left between them. Germline V gene data show CDR1 as MNHEY and CDR2 as SVGAGI. The length of the CDR3 is 13 residues.

The chain combines TRBV4-1 with TRBJ1-3; 8 bases are a match to TRBD1. The V segment lost 0 bases and the J segment 2 bases; nucleotides outside the gene matches: 9. Germline V gene sequence: CDR1 MGHRA, CDR2 YSYEKL. The CDR3 is 18 amino acids. CDR3 nucleotide sequence: TGCGCCAGCAGCCAAGATTCGACAGGGGCCTCTACTGGAAACACCATATATTTT. It specifies CASSQDSTGASTGNTIYF.

The chain has TRBV2 and TRBJ2-3; TRBD1 matches at 9 bases. The CDR3 has 15 residues. Looked up from germline, CDR1 is SNHLY and CDR2 is FYNNEI. J lost 5 bases, V lost 5 bases, and 8 bases had no gene match. This CDR3 reads CASSKRDRVGDTQYF. CDR3 DNA: TGTGCCAGCAGTAAACGGGACAGGGTGGGAGATACGCAGTATTTT. Full variable domain (rest looked up from reference TRBV2 and TRBJ2-3): EPEVTQTPSHQVTQMGQEVILRCVPISNHLYFYWYRQILGQKVEFLVSFYNNEISEKSEIFDDQFSVERPDGSNFTLKIRSTKLEDSAMYFCASSKRDRVGDTQYFGPGTRLTVL.

This clone is a singleton in its sample. The chain is built from TRBV9 and TRBJ2-1, with 12 bases lining up with TRBD1. Trimming took 0 bases from V and 7 from J; bases not matched to a gene: 2. Germline V CDR1 and CDR2: SGDLS, YYNGEE. CDR3 length equals 15 residues. CDR3 bases: TGTGCCAGCAGCGTAGCGGGACAGGGGGCGAATGAGCAGTTCTTC. It yields the protein CASSVAGQGANEQFF.

The gene calls are TRBV11-3 and TRBJ1-1, with 7 bases lining up with TRBD1. The J segment lost 5 bases and the V segment lost 4 bases, leaving 4 bases of the junction unmatched. Germline lookup yields CDR1 SGHNT and CDR2 YENEEA. The length of the CDR3 is 13 residues. The CDR3 DNA reads TGTGCCAGCAGCTCGACAGGGTGGACTGAAGCTTTCTTT. Its protein product is CASSSTGWTEAFF. Full variable domain (missing parts from reference TRBV11-3 and TRBJ1-1): EAGVVQSPRYKIIEKKQPVAFWCNPISGHNTLYWYLQNLGQGPELLIRYENEEAVDDSQLPKDRFSAERLKGVDSTLKIQPAELGDSAVYLCASSSTGWTEAFFGQGTRLTVV.

The chain has TRBV9 and TRBJ1-1, with TRBD1 matching over 7 bases. The trim removed 4 bases at V and 0 bases at J, leaving 6 bases unmatched. CDR3 length: 15 amino acids. Germline CDR1 is SGDLS and CDR2 is YYNGEE. The CDR3 nucleotides read TGTGCCAGCAGCTTTCGGGACAGACTGAACACTGAAGCTTTCTTT. This sequence encodes CASSFRDRLNTEAFF. Combining the CDR3 with reference TRBV9 and TRBJ1-1 gives the whole variable domain DSGVTQTPKHLITATGQRVTLRCSPRSGDLSVYWYQQSLDQGLQFLIQYYNGEERAKGNILERFSAQQFPDLHSELNLSSLELGDSALYFCASSFRDRLNTEAFFGQGTRLTVV.

The rearrangement uses TRBV6-5 and TRBJ2-7; the match to TRBD2 covers 7 bases. The V gene end was trimmed by 2 bases and the J gene end by 4 bases; junction bases not matched to a gene: 2. Looked up from germline, CDR1 is MNHEY and CDR2 is SVGAGI. The length of the CDR3 is 13 residues. The CDR3 region is CASSYGTTYEQYF. The CDR3 DNA follows: TGTGCCAGCAGTTACGGGACTACATACGAGCAGTACTTC.

The genes are TRBV7-2 and TRBJ2-7; maybe TRBD2 (7 bases). Trimming left V 5 bases short and J 4 bases short, with 24 bases between. The CDR3 totals 17 residues. CDR1 is SGHTA, CDR2 FQGNSA, per germline. CDR3 sequence reads: CASSPDGGGNFGYEQYF. CDR3 bases: TGTGCCAGCAGCCCAGACGGCGGGGGCAATTTTGGTTACGAGCAGTACTTC.